One sample yielded the 29 T cell receptor beta chains listed below, sequenced in a study of blood T cell repertoires in COVID-19 (dated by TCRdb to 2018 to 2020). Preparation of the library involved the immunoSEQ multiplex PCR assay. Not all clones reach the TCRdb copy of this immuneACCESS table, which keeps in-frame sequences only. Checked studies attribute under half of the gap to unresolved V genes and leave the rest unexplained. The sample has 110,000 to 150,000 clones on record, around 80% of them singletons. Roughly 5.6% of the sample is taken by the ten largest. Sequenced: PBMCs or T cells enriched from blood (not recorded which). Every receptor here comes from a woman aged 50 to 60 who had recovered from COVID-19.

The gene calls are TRBV5-1 and TRBJ2-3; 7 nucleotides line up with TRBD2. The CDR3 has 14 amino acids. Germline V gene data show CDR1 as SGHRS and CDR2 as YFSETQ. V shed 0 bases, J shed 2 bases, and the junction held 0 bases outside the gene matches. CDR3 sequence: CASSLERDTDTQYF. CDR3 bases: TGCGCCAGCAGCTTGGAGCGGGACACAGATACGCAGTATTTT.

The chain carries TRBV6-1 and TRBJ1-2; 9 nucleotides align to TRBD1. V was pared by 0 bases and J by 4 bases, with 6 bases of the junction left unmatched. The germline V gene has CDR1 MNHNS and CDR2 SASEGT. The CDR3 runs to 16 residues. CDR3 nucleotide sequence: TGTGCCAGCAGTGAAGCAATCACAGGGGGCTTCTATGGCTACACCTTC. Its translation: CASSEAITGGFYGYTF.

The chain employs TRBV6-5 and TRBJ1-2; no clear D. CDR1 MNHEY and CDR2 SVGAGI come from the germline V gene. The CDR3 consists of 14 residues. Trimming took off 4 bases at V and 2 bases at J, with 11 bases between the two ends. CDR3: CASSSLGENYGYTF. The CDR3 DNA sequence: TGTGCCAGCAGTTCCCTCGGGGAGAACTATGGCTACACCTTC.

The V gene is TRBV9, the J gene TRBJ1-6, with 8 positions matching TRBD1. Germline CDR1 SGDLS, CDR2 YYNGEE. V was pared by 0 bases and J by 10 bases, with 6 bases of the junction left unmatched. This CDR3 contains 15 residues. CDR3 DNA sequence: TGTGCCAGCAGCGTAGACGGACAGGGTAAATCACCCCTCCACTTT. This codes for CASSVDGQGKSPLHF.

Written as DNA, the CDR3 is TGTGCCAGCAGCGCGTCAGGGGGCAATAATTCACCCCTCCACTTT. Translation: CASSASGGNNSPLHF. The chain links TRBV9 to TRBJ1-6, with 8 bases fitting TRBD1. The germline V gene has CDR1 SGDLS and CDR2 YYNGEE. The CDR3 is 15 amino acids. V gave up 3 bases and J gave up 5 bases; unmatched junction bases: 4.

This clone was seen a single time. The chain employs TRBV7-2 and TRBJ2-5, with D maybe TRBD2 (5 bases). The CDR3 is 15 amino acids. The V end was cut by 4 bases, the J end by 4 bases, with 16 bases between. CDR1 SGHTA and CDR2 FQGNSA come from the germline V gene. DNA of the CDR3: TGTGCCAGCAGCTCAACACCTCGGGCGGGAGAGACCCAGTACTTC. Protein sequence: CASSSTPRAGETQYF.

V and J are TRBV6-5 and TRBJ2-7; 7 nucleotides match TRBD1. The germline V gene encodes CDR1 MNHEY and CDR2 SVGAGI. The junction had 8 bases not matched to a gene; V was cut back by 6 bases and J by 0 bases. The CDR3 has 15 amino acids. The chain's CDR3 is CASSSDRASSYEQYF. The CDR3 nucleotides read TGTGCCAGCAGCTCAGACAGGGCCAGCTCCTACGAGCAGTACTTC.

This clone was found a few times. J is TRBJ1-5 and V is TRBV6-5; 7 bases align to TRBD1. CDR3 length: 14 amino acids. J was trimmed by 4 bases and V by 6 bases; bases with no gene match: 6. Germline CDR1 reads MNHEY; CDR2 reads SVGAGI. The CDR3 coding sequence is TGTGCCAGCAGCGCGACAGGGAGGAATCAGCCCCAGCATTTT. Translating it yields CASSATGRNQPQHF.

This clone was recorded at least ten times. This chain connects TRBV28 to TRBJ1-5; D gene unclear. V gave up 2 bases and J gave up 2 bases, with 10 bases separating them. Germline V gives CDR1 MDHEN, CDR2 SYDVKM. CDR3 length: 15 amino acids. The CDR3 nucleotides read TGTGCCAGCAGTTTAGCGGGAGGTGGCAATCAGCCCCAGCATTTT. It specifies CASSLAGGGNQPQHF.

CDR3 amino acids: CASGPTGGDQPQHF. CDR3 sequence (DNA): TGTGCCAGCGGCCCAACGGGGGGCGATCAGCCCCAGCATTTT. V and J are TRBV2 and TRBJ1-5; D is possibly TRBD1 (6 bases). The CDR3 extends over 14 amino acids. Germline V gene sequence: CDR1 SNHLY, CDR2 FYNNEI. Trimming took off 8 bases at V and 5 bases at J, with 16 bases between the two ends.

This clone was found a few times. The rearrangement links TRBV3-1 (or the pseudogene TRBV3-2) to TRBJ1-2, with a tentative D call TRBD1 (5 bases). The length of the CDR3 is 14 residues. Looked up from germline, CDR1 is LGHDT and CDR2 is YNNKEL (reference sequence). V was shortened by 0 bases and J by 2 bases, with 7 bases between the two germline ends. The CDR3 loop is CASSQEAGNYGYTF. CDR3 in DNA: TGTGCCAGCAGCCAAGAGGCAGGGAACTATGGCTACACCTTC.

The rearrangement links TRBV14 to TRBJ2-3; 8 bases are shared with TRBD2. CDR1 and CDR2 from the germline V gene are SGHDN and FVKESK. The CDR3 has 16 residues. J lost 5 bases, V lost 5 bases, and 12 bases had no gene match. The CDR3: CASSTIGGALGDTQYF. The CDR3 DNA is TGTGCCAGCAGCACAATCGGGGGGGCATTAGGAGATACGCAGTATTTT.

The chain employs TRBV5-1 and TRBJ1-2, with a tentative D call TRBD1 (5 bases). Germline V gives CDR1 SGHRS, CDR2 YFSETQ. Deletions cut 0 bases from V and 6 bases from J, with 21 bases between. The CDR3 runs to 17 residues. The CDR3 protein is CASSLAAGPRGVDGYTF. As DNA, the CDR3 is TGCGCCAGCAGCTTGGCGGCAGGCCCACGGGGGGTCGATGGCTACACCTTC.

This clone was seen more than once but under ten times. J is TRBJ1-2 and V is TRBV5-1; D is possibly TRBD1 (5 bases). Trimming removed 2 bases from V and 3 bases from J, with 8 bases in between. There are 13 residues in the CDR3. CDR1 and CDR2 from the germline V gene are SGHRS and YFSETQ. The CDR3 protein is CASSFAGDYGYTF. CDR3 bases: TGCGCCAGCAGCTTCGCGGGGGACTATGGCTACACCTTC. Variable domain in full (rest from reference TRBV5-1 and TRBJ1-2): KAGVTQTPRYLIKTRGQQVTLSCSPISGHRSVSWYQQTPGQGLQFLFEYFSETQRNKGNFPGRFSGRQFSNSRSEMNVSTLELGDSALYLCASSFAGDYGYTFGSGTRLTVV.

The chain has TRBV2 and TRBJ2-5; D remains ambiguous. CDR1 is SNHLY and CDR2 is FYNNEI in the germline V gene. With 3 bases removed from V and 5 bases from J, the gap between germline ends came to 4 bases. The CDR3 is made up of 11 amino acids. The CDR3 region has the DNA TGTGCCAGCAGTGACGTGGAGACCCAGTACTTC. Its translation is CASSDVETQYF.

This clone was observed a handful of times. The chain is built from TRBV7-2 and TRBJ1-2, with 11 bases matching TRBD1. CDR3 length equals 19 residues. Germline V gives CDR1 SGHTA, CDR2 FQGNSA. Germline trimming cut 0 bases from V and 7 bases from J; bases unmatched to any gene: 16. The CDR3 is CASSLAGQGVTRKISGYTF. CDR3 DNA: TGTGCCAGCAGCTTAGCGGGACAGGGGGTAACACGGAAAATCAGTGGCTACACCTTC.

DNA for the CDR3: TGTGCCAGCAGCCAAGTTTCGGGACAGGGCACAGATACGCAGTATTTT. Translation gives CASSQVSGQGTDTQYF. This sequence joins TRBV4-2 and TRBJ2-3, with TRBD1 matching 8 bases. The CDR3 spans 16 residues. Unmatched junction bases numbered 4, after V lost 1 base and J lost 1 base. The germline CDR1 and CDR2 sequences are LGHNA and YNFKEQ.

V is TRBV2 and J is TRBJ1-1; 7 nucleotides agree with TRBD1. The V gene's germline CDR1 is SNHLY and CDR2 FYNNEI. The J segment lost 0 bases and the V segment lost 7 bases, leaving 14 bases of the junction unmatched. The CDR3 covers 17 residues. CDR3 bases: TGTGCCAGCACGAAGGGACAGCAGTTGTCGATGAACACTGAAGCTTTCTTT. Translation gives CASTKGQQLSMNTEAFF. The variable domain in full, completed from reference TRBV2 and TRBJ1-1, reads EPEVTQTPSHQVTQMGQEVILRCVPISNHLYFYWYRQILGQKVEFLVSFYNNEISEKSEIFDDQFSVERPDGSNFTLKIRSTKLEDSAMYFCASTKGQQLSMNTEAFFGQGTRLTVV.

This clone was observed once. CDR3 amino acids: CASRLLAGGPHEQFF. In DNA, the CDR3 is TGTGCCAGCAGACTACTAGCGGGGGGGCCCCATGAGCAGTTCTTC. The chain couples TRBV27 to TRBJ2-1, with 13 bases that match TRBD2. This CDR3 spans 15 amino acids. Germline V gene lookup returns CDR1 MNHEY and CDR2 SMNVEV (reference sequence). Trimming at V came to 6 bases and at J to 8 bases, leaving 7 bases not matched to a gene.

This sequence joins TRBV29-1 and TRBJ1-3, with D possibly matching TRBD1 (5 bases). The CDR3 covers 14 residues. V shed 1 base and J shed 0 bases, with 7 bases lying between them. CDR1 and CDR2 (germline): SQVTM, ANQGSEA. CDR3 bases: TGCAGCGTTGAAGTGGACAACTCTGGAAACACCATATATTTT. Translation gives CSVEVDNSGNTIYF.

The table lists this clone with a few counts. This chain links TRBV29-1 with TRBJ2-5; 9 nucleotides align to TRBD2. The germline gives CDR1 SQVTM, CDR2 ANQGSEA. The CDR3 is made up of 12 amino acids. Germline trimming cut 7 bases from V and 3 bases from J; bases unmatched to any gene: 3. The DNA for the CDR3 is TGCAGCGCATCTAGCGGGGAAGAGACCCAGTACTTC. As protein: CSASSGEETQYF.

This chain connects TRBV28 to TRBJ2-2, with D unclear. The CDR3 covers 11 residues. Germline-derived CDR1 and CDR2 are MDHEN and SYDVKM. Trimming stripped 3 bases from V and 7 bases from J, with 3 bases between. CDR3 DNA: TGTGCCAGCAGTTTTAACGGGGAGCTGTTTTTT. Amino acid sequence: CASSFNGELFF.

This chain links TRBV18 with TRBJ2-5; a weak D match, TRBD1 (5 bases). CDR1 and CDR2 from the germline V gene are KGHSH and LQKENI. V dropped 3 bases and J dropped 5 bases, with 19 bases sitting between them. The CDR3 runs 16 residues. CDR3 DNA: TGTGCCAGCTCACCGCCGGGCAGGGTTCCCGGCGAGACCCAGTACTTC. Residues: CASSPPGRVPGETQYF.

V gene TRBV6-5 combines with J gene TRBJ2-7; 8 bases line up with TRBD1. CDR3 size: 14 residues. The germline gives CDR1 MNHEY, CDR2 SVGAGI. Trimming took 10 bases from V and 3 from J; bases not matched to a gene: 11. This CDR3 is CATHDRGSSYEQYF. The DNA of the CDR3 is TGTGCCACACACGACAGGGGTAGTAGCTACGAGCAGTACTTC.

The CDR3 DNA sequence: TGTGCCAGCAGTTACAGGGGCGGCACTGAAGCTTTCTTT. This codes for CASSYRGGTEAFF. This chain connects TRBV6-6 to TRBJ1-1; a weak D match, TRBD1 (5 bases). The CDR3 is 13 amino acids. The germline gives CDR1 MNHNY, CDR2 SVGAGI (reference sequence). The ends were cut back, 2 bases at V and 4 bases at J, with 8 bases in the middle.

V gene TRBV2 combines with J gene TRBJ1-1; 9 bases agree with TRBD1. The J segment lost 5 bases and the V segment lost 6 bases, leaving 7 bases of the junction unmatched. Germline loops: CDR1 SNHLY, CDR2 FYNNEI. This CDR3 is built from 14 residues. The CDR3 spells CASRPGQGWTEAFF. DNA of the CDR3: TGTGCCAGCAGGCCGGGACAGGGTTGGACTGAAGCTTTCTTT.

This clone was seen a handful of times. V and J are TRBV2 and TRBJ2-7, with a tentative D call TRBD2 (7 bases). Looked up from germline, CDR1 is SNHLY and CDR2 is FYNNEI. Trimming left V 3 bases short and J 3 bases short, with 15 bases between. The CDR3 spans 15 residues. CDR3 region: CASSESRGGFYEQYF. The CDR3 coding sequence is TGTGCCAGCAGTGAGAGTAGGGGGGGGTTCTACGAGCAGTACTTC.

The chain combines TRBV11-2 with TRBJ1-4; TRBD1 agrees at 7 bases. The CDR3 has 19 residues. Germline CDR1 is SGHAT and CDR2 is FQNNGV. After removal of 2 bases from V and 1 base from J, the junction contained 13 bases not matched to a gene. The CDR3: CASSLRPGGGGGTNEKLFF. CDR3 DNA sequence: TGTGCCAGCAGCTTACGACCCGGTGGAGGGGGCGGAACTAATGAAAAACTGTTTTTT.

The CDR3 DNA sequence: TGCGCCAGCAGCTTGACGAGGAATGAGCAGTTCTTC. This gives the protein CASSLTRNEQFF. The chain uses TRBV5-1 and TRBJ2-1, with D unclear. Germline CDR1 reads SGHRS; CDR2 reads YFSETQ. V lost 1 base, J lost 7 bases, and 6 bases lay in between. This CDR3 has 12 residues.